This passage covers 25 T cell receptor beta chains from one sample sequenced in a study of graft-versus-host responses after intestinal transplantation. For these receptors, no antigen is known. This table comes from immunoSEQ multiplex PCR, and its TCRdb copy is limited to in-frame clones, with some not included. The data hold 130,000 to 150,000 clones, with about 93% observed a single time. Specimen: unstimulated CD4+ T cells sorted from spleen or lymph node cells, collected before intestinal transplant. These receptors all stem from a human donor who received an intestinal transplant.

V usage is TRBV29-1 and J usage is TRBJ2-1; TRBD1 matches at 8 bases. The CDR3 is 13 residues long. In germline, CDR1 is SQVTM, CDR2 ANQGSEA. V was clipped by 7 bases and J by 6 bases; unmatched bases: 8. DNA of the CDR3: TGCAGCGCCGGACAGGGCGGTGGCAATGAGCAGTTCTTC. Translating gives CSAGQGGGNEQFF.

The CDR3 DNA follows: TGTGCCAGCAGGCGGACAGGCACCCTGGGGAATGAGCAGTTCTTC. Translated: CASRRTGTLGNEQFF. The chain has TRBV6-5 and TRBJ2-1, with TRBD1 matching over 7 bases. Germline assignment: CDR1 MNHEY and CDR2 SVGAGI. J gave up 7 bases and V 6 bases, and 12 bases lay outside the gene matches. The CDR3 spans 15 residues.

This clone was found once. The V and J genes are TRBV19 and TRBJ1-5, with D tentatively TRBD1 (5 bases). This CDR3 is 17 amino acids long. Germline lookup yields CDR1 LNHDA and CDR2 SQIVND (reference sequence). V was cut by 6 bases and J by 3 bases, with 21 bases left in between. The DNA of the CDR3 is TGTGCCAGTAGCCCTAAATCCATTATCGGGACCAATCAGCCCCAGCATTTT. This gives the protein CASSPKSIIGTNQPQHF.

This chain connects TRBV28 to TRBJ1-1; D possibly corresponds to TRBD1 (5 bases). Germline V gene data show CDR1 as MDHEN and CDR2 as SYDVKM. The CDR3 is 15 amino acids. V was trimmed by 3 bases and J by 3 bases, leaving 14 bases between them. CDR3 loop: CASSFGSRVDTEAFF. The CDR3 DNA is TGTGCCAGCAGTTTTGGTAGCAGGGTGGACACTGAAGCTTTCTTT.

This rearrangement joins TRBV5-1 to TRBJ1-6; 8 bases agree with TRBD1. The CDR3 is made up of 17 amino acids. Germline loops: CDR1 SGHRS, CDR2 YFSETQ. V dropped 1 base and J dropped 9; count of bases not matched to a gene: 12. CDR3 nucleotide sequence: TGCGCCAGCAGCTTGAGGACAGGGAAATTCGATAGTTCACCCCTCCACTTT. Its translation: CASSLRTGKFDSSPLHF.

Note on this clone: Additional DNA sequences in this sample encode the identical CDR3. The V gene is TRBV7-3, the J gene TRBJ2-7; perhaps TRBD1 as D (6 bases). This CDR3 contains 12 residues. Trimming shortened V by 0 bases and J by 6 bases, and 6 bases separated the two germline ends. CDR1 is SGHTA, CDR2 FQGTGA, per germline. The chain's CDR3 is CASSLTGGEQYF. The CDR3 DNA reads TGTGCCAGCAGCTTAACAGGGGGCGAGCAGTACTTC.

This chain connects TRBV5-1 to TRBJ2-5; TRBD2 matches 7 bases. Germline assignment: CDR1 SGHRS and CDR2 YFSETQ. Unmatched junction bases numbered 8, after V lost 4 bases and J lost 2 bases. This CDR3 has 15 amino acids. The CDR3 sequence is CASSPLGSGQETQYF. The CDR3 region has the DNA TGCGCCAGCAGCCCCCTGGGTAGCGGGCAAGAGACCCAGTACTTC.

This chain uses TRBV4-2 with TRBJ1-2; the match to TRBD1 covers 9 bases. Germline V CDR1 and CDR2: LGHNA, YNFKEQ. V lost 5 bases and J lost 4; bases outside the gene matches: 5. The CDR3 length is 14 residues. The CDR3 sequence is CASSSRDRVYGYTF. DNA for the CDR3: TGTGCCAGCAGCAGCCGGGACAGGGTCTATGGCTACACCTTC.

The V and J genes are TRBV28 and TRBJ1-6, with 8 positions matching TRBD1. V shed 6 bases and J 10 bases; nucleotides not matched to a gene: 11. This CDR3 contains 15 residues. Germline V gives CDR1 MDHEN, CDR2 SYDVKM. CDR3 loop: CASRGDRGTWSPLHF. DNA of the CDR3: TGTGCCAGCAGGGGAGACAGGGGTACTTGGTCACCCCTCCACTTT.

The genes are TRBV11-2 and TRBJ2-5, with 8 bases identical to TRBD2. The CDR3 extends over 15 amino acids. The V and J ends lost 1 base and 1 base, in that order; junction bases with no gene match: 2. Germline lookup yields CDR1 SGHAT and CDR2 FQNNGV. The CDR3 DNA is TGTGCCAGCAGCTTAGGGACTAGCCTCCAAGAGACCCAGTACTTC. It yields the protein CASSLGTSLQETQYF.

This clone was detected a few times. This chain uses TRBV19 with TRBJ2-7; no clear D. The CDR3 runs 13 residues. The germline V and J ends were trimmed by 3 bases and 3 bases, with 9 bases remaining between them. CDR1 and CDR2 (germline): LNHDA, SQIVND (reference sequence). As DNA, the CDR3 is TGTGCCAGTAGTATGGTAACTAACTACGAGCAGTACTTC. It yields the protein CASSMVTNYEQYF.

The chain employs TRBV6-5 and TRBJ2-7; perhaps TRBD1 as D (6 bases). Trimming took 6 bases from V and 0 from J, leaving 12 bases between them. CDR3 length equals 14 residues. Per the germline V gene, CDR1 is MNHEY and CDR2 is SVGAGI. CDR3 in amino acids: CASRAGTSSYEQYF. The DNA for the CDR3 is TGTGCCAGCAGGGCCGGGACATCCTCCTACGAGCAGTACTTC.

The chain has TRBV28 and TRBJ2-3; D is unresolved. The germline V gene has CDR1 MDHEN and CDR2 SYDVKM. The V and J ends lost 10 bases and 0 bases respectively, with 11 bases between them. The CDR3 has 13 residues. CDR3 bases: TGTGCCACTGGCTTCCCAAGCACAGATACGCAGTATTTT. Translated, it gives CATGFPSTDTQYF.

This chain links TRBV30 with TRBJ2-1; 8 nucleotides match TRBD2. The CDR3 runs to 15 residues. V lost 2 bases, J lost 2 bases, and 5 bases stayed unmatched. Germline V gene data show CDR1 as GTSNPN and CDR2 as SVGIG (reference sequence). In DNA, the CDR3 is TGTGCCTGGAGTCTACTTAGCGGGGCCTACAATGAGCAGTTCTTC. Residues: CAWSLLSGAYNEQFF.

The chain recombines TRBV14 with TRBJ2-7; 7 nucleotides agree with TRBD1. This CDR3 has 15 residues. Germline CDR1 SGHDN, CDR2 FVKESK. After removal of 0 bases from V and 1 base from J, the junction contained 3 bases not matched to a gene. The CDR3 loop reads CASSQEPRGSYEQYF. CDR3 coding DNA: TGTGCCAGCAGCCAAGAACCCAGGGGGTCCTACGAGCAGTACTTC.

The CDR3 protein is CAISEAGNSNQPQHF. The CDR3 DNA reads as TGTGCCATCAGTGAAGCAGGGAATAGCAATCAGCCCCAGCATTTT. V and J are TRBV10-3 and TRBJ1-5; D may be TRBD1 (5 bases). CDR3 length: 15 residues. The germline V gene has CDR1 ENHRY and CDR2 SYGVKD. The germline V and J ends were trimmed by 3 bases and 0 bases, with 9 bases remaining between them.

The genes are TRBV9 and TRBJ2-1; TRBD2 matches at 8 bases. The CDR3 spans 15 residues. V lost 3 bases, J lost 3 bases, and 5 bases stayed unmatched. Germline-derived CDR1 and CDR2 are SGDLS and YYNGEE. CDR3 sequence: CASSGRGASYNEQFF. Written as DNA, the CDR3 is TGTGCCAGCAGCGGGCGGGGGGCGAGCTACAATGAGCAGTTCTTC. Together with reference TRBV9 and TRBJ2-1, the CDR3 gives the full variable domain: DSGVTQTPKHLITATGQRVTLRCSPRSGDLSVYWYQQSLDQGLQFLIQYYNGEERAKGNILERFSAQQFPDLHSELNLSSLELGDSALYFCASSGRGASYNEQFFGPGTRLTVL.

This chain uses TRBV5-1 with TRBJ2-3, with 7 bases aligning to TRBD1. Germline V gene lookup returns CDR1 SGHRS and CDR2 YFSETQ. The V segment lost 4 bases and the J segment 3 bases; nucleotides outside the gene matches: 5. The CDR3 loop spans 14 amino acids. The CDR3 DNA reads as TGCGCCAGCAGCGAACAGGGGACGACAGATACGCAGTATTTT. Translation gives CASSEQGTTDTQYF.

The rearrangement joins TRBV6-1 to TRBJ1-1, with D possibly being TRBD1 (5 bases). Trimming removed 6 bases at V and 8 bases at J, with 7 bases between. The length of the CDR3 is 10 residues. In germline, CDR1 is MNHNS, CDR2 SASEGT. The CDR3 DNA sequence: TGTGCCAGCAGACAGGCAGAAGCTTTCTTT. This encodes CASRQAEAFF.

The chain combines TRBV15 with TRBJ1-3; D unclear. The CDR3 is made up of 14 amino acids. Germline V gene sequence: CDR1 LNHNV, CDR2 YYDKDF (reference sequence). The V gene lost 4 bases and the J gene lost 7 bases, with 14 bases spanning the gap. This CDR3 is CATSTFTMGNTIYF. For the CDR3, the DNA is TGTGCCACCAGCACGTTTACGATGGGGAACACCATATATTTT.

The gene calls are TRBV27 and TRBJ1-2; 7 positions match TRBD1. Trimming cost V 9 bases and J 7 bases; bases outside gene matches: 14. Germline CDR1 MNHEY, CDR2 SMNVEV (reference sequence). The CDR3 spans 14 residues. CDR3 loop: CASWGGGYFRGYTF. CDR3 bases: TGTGCCAGTTGGGGAGGGGGCTATTTTCGTGGCTACACCTTC.

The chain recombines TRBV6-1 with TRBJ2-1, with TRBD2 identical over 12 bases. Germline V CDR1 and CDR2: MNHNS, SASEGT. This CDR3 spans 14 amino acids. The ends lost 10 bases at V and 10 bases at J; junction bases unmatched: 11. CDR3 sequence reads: CATILAGGPREQFF. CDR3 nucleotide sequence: TGTGCCACCATCCTAGCGGGAGGGCCCAGAGAGCAGTTCTTC.

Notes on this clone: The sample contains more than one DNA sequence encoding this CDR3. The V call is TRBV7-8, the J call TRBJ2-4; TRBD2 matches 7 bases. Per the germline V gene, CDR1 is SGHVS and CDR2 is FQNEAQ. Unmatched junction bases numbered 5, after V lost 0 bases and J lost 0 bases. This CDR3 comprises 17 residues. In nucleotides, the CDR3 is TGTGCCAGCAGCTTAGCGCGGCTAGCGGTAGCCAAAAACATTCAGTACTTC. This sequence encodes CASSLARLAVAKNIQYF.

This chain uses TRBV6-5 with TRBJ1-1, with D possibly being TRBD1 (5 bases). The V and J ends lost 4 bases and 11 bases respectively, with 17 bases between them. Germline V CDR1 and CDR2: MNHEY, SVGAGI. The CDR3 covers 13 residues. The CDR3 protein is CASSLTGVNGAFF. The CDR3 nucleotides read TGTGCCAGCAGTTTAACAGGAGTTAATGGTGCTTTCTTT.

CDR3 loop: CASRRNGQATYEQYF. Written as DNA, the CDR3 is TGTGCCAGCAGGCGAAACGGACAGGCAACCTACGAGCAGTACTTC. This sequence joins TRBV6-1 and TRBJ2-7; TRBD1 agrees at 7 bases. Germline values: CDR1 MNHNS, CDR2 SASEGT. The CDR3 contains 15 residues. Losses at the gene ends were 6 bases for V and 2 bases for J; bases not matched to a gene: 10.